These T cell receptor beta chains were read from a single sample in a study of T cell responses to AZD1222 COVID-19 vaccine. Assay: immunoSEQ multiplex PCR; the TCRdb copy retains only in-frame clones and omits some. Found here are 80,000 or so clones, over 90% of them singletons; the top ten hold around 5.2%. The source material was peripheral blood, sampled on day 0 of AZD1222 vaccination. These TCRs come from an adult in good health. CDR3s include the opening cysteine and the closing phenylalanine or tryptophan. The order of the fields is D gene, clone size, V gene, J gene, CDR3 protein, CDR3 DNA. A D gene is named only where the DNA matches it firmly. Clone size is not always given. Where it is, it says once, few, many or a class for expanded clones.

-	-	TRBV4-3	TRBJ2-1	CASSQEGATGNEQFF	TGCGCCAGCAGCCAAGAGGGGGCCACCGGCAATGAGCAGTTCTTC
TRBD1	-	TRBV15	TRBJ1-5	CATSRGTGDQPQHF	TGTGCCACCAGCAGGGGGACAGGAGATCAGCCCCAGCATTTT
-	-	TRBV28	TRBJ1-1	CASSPRRGAGAEAFF	TGTGCCAGCAGTCCCCGGCGGGGGGCGGGGGCGGAAGCTTTCTTT
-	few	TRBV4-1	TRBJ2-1	CASSQAENEQFF	TGCGCCAGCAGCCAAGCCGAGAATGAGCAGTTCTTC
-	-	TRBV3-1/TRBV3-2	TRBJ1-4	CASSQDRGEKLFF	TGTGCCAGCAGCCAAGATCGGGGCGAAAAACTGTTTTTT
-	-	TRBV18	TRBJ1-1	CASSPVGTGNTEAFF	TGTGCCAGCTCGCCCGTGGGGACGGGGAACACTGAAGCTTTCTTT
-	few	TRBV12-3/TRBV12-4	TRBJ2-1	CASSLPRSDEQFF	TGTGCCAGCAGTTTACCCAGAAGCGATGAGCAGTTCTTC
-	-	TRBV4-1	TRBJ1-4	CASSQEVVGGINNEKLFF	TGCGCCAGCAGCCAAGAGGTGGTGGGGGGAATAAATAATGAAAAACTGTTTTTT
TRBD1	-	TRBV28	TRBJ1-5	CASRGTGGYLTQHF	TGTGCCAGCAGGGGGACAGGGGGGTATCTGACCCAGCATTTT
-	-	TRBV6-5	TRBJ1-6	CASSYLYGQRNSPLHF	TGTGCCAGCAGTTACCTGTATGGTCAGAGGAATTCACCCCTCCACTTT
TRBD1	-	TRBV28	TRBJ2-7	CASSLPLGTETYEQYF	TGTGCCAGCAGTTTGCCCCTCGGGACAGAGACCTACGAGCAGTACTTC
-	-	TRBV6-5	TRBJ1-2	CASSYGGGGGYGYTF	TGTGCCAGCAGTTACGGGGGAGGAGGGGGATATGGCTACACCTTC
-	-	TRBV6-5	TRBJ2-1	CASRGGAYNEQFF	TGTGCCAGCAGGGGCGGGGCGTACAATGAGCAGTTCTTC
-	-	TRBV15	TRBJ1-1	CATSRMIIRADNTEAFF	TGTGCCACCAGCAGAATGATAATCAGAGCCGATAACACTGAAGCTTTCTTT
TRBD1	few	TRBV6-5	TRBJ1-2	CASRNRGRVYGYTF	TGTGCCAGCAGGAACAGGGGTCGAGTCTATGGCTACACCTTC
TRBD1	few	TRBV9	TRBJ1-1	CASSVAAGGSIEAFF	TGTGCCAGCAGCGTAGCGGCAGGGGGAAGTATTGAAGCTTTCTTT
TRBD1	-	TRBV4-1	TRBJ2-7	CASSQQPSGTGTYEQYF	TGCGCCAGCAGCCAGCAACCTTCCGGGACAGGGACCTACGAGCAGTACTTC
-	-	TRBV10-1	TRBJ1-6	CASSESGYSPLHF	TGCGCCAGCAGTGAGTCGGGGTATTCACCCCTCCACTTT
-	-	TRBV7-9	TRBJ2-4	CASSLPRENIQYF	TGTGCCAGCAGCTTGCCCCGGGAAAACATTCAGTACTTC
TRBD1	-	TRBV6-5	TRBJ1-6	CASTWRQGYNSPLHF	TGTGCCAGTACATGGCGACAGGGCTATAATTCACCCCTCCACTTT
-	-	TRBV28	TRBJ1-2	CASSLSLTGWGYTF	TGTGCCAGCAGTTTATCCCTAACAGGGTGGGGCTACACCTTC
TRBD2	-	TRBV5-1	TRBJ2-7	CASSLLAGVYEQYF	TGCGCCAGCAGCTTATTAGCGGGGGTCTACGAGCAGTACTTC
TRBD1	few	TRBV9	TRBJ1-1	CASSSRGQGDTEAFF	TGTGCCAGCAGCTCCCGGGGACAGGGAGACACTGAAGCTTTCTTT
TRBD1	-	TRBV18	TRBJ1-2	CASSPPEKGAYGYTF	TGTGCCAGCTCACCACCGGAGAAGGGGGCATATGGCTACACCTTC
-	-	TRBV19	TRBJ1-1	CASSSLFTEAFF	TGTGCCAGTAGTAGTTTGTTCACTGAAGCTTTCTTT
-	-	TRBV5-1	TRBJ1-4	CASSFSSGDEKLFF	TGCGCCAGCAGCTTTAGTTCAGGGGATGAAAAACTGTTTTTT
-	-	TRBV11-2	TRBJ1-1	CASSLAGRVSEAFF	TGTGCCAGCAGCTTAGCCGGGAGGGTATCTGAAGCTTTCTTT
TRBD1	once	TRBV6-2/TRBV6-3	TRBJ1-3	CASSPRQGGTFSGNTIYF	TGTGCCAGCAGTCCGCGACAGGGTGGAACATTCTCTGGAAACACCATATATTTT
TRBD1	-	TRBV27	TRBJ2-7	CASRSWGQGTGEQYF	TGTGCCAGCAGGTCCTGGGGACAGGGGACGGGGGAGCAGTACTTC
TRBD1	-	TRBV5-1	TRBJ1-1	CASSSSPGQGALHTEAFF	TGCGCCAGCAGCTCGAGTCCCGGACAGGGGGCCTTACACACTGAAGCTTTCTTT
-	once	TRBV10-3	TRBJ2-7	CAISGPLTYEQYF	TGTGCCATCAGCGGGCCCCTGACGTACGAGCAGTACTTC
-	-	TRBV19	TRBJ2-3	CASSIQGTDTQYF	TGTGCCAGTAGTATACAAGGCACAGATACGCAGTATTTT
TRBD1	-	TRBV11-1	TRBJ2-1	CASSLWTGSYNEQFF	TGTGCCAGCAGCTTATGGACAGGCTCCTACAATGAGCAGTTCTTC